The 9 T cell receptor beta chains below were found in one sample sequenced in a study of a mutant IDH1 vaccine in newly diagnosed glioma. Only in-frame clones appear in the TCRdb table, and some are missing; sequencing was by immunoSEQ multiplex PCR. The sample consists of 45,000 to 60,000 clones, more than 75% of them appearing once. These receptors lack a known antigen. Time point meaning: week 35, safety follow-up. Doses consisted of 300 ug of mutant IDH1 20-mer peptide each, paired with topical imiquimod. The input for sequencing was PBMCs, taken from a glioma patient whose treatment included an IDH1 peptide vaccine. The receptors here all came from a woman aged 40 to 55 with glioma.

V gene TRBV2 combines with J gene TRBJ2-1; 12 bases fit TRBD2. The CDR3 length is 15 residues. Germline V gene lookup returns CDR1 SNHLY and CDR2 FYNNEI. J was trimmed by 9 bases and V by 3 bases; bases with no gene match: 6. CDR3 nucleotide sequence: TGTGCCAGCAGTGATCTAGCGGGAGGGAGGGGTGAGCAGTTCTTC. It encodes CASSDLAGGRGEQFF.

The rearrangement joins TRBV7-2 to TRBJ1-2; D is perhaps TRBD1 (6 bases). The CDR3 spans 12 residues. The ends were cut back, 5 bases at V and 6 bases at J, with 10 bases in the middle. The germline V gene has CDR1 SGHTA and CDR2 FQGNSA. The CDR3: CASSISGDGYTF. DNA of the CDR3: TGTGCCAGCAGCATTTCAGGGGATGGCTACACCTTC.

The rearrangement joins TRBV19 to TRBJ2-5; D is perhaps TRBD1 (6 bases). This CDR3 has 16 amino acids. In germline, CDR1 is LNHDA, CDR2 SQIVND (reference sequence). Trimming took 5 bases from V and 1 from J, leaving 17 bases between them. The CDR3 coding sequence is TGTGCCAGTAGTCCAGGGGACACGCGTTTCCAAGAGACCCAGTACTTC. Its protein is CASSPGDTRFQETQYF.

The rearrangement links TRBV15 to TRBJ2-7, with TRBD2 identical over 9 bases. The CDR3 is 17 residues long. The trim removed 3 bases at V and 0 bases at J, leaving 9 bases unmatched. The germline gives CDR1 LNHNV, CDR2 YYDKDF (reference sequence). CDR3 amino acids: CATSSQGIAGVSYEQYF. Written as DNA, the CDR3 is TGTGCCACCAGCAGCCAAGGAATAGCGGGAGTCTCCTACGAGCAGTACTTC.

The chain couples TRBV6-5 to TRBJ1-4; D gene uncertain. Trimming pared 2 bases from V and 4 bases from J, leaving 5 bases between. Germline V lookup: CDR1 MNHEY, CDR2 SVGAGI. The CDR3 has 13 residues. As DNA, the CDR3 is TGTGCCAGCAGTTACGAGGGTAATGAAAAACTGTTTTTT. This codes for CASSYEGNEKLFF.

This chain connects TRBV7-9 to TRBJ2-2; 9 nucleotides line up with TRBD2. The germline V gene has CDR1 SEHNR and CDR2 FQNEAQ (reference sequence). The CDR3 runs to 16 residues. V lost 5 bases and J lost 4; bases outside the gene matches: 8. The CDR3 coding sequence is TGTGCCAGCAGCCCCCGAGCGGGGGGTGTCACCGGGGAGCTGTTTTTT. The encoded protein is CASSPRAGGVTGELFF.

CDR3 bases: TGTGCCACCAGCAGACGGCGGGGGCAGGAGACCCAGTACTTC. The encoded protein is CATSRRRGQETQYF. This chain links TRBV15 with TRBJ2-5; weak D call: TRBD2 (7 bases). Germline V gene lookup returns CDR1 LNHNV and CDR2 YYDKDF (reference sequence). The CDR3 contains 14 residues. V was cut by 2 bases and J by 5 bases, with 12 bases left in between. The entire variable domain, with the rest obtained from reference TRBV15 and TRBJ2-5, is as follows: DAMVIQNPRYQVTQFGKPVTLSCSQTLNHNVMYWYQQKSSQAPKLLFHYYDKDFNNEADTPDNFQSRRPNTSFCFLDIRSPGLGDTAMYLCATSRRRGQETQYFGPGTRLLVL.

CDR3 loop: CASSQSSPGDSGNTIYF. The CDR3, as DNA: TGCGCCAGCAGTCAGTCAAGCCCAGGGGACTCTGGAAACACCATATATTTT. The chain has TRBV4-3 and TRBJ1-3; possibly TRBD1 for D (6 bases). This CDR3 is built from 17 residues. In germline, CDR1 is LGHNA, CDR2 YSLEER. Trimming removed 6 bases from V and 0 bases from J, with 18 bases in between.

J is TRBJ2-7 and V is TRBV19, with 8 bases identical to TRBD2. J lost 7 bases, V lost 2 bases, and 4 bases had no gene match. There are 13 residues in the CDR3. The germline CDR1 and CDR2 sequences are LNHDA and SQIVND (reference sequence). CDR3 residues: CASSISGGREQYF. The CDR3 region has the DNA TGTGCCAGTAGTATAAGCGGGGGTCGGGAGCAGTACTTC. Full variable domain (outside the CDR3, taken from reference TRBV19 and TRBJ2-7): DGGITQSPKYLFRKEGQNVTLSCEQNLNHDAMYWYRQDPGQGLRLIYYSQIVNDFQKGDIAEGYSVSREKKESFPLTVTSAQKNPTAFYLCASSISGGREQYFGPGTRLTVT.